A selection of T cell receptor beta chains follows, all from one sample in a study of blood T cell repertoires in COVID-19. TCRdb's table, derived via immunoSEQ multiplex PCR, lists solely in-frame clones and lacks some. This table holds about 130,000 clones, approximately 82% found once. The specimen was peripheral blood. The source of these receptors is a man aged 55 to 69 who had recovered from COVID-19. The CDR3 runs from the conserved cysteine through the conserved F or W. A D gene is named only where the DNA matches it firmly. Not all rows give a size; the values are once, few, many and, for expanded clones, a class.

D gene | J gene | V gene | clone size | CDR3 DNA | CDR3 protein
TRBD1 | TRBJ1-1 | TRBV7-9 | once | TGTGCCAGCAGCTTAGACTGGACAGGACGGAACACTGAAGCTTTCTTT | CASSLDWTGRNTEAFF
- | TRBJ1-3 | TRBV15 | - | TGTGCCACCCGACTGCCCTCTGGAAACACCATATATTTT | CATRLPSGNTIYF
TRBD1 | TRBJ1-1 | TRBV19 | once | TGTGCCAGTAGTCATCCGGGACAGGTGAACACTGAAGCTTTCTTT | CASSHPGQVNTEAFF
- | TRBJ1-2 | TRBV7-9 | - | TGTGCCAGCACCGTCCCAGGGAACTATGGCTACACCTTC | CASTVPGNYGYTF
- | TRBJ2-2 | TRBV28 | - | TGTGCCAGCAACCCGGGACTGCCGAACACCGGGGAGCTGTTTTTT | CASNPGLPNTGELFF
TRBD1 | TRBJ1-2 | TRBV9 | - | TGTGCCAGCAGCACCACGATAGGGGGCCGGGCGTTGAACTATGGCTACACCTTC | CASSTTIGGRALNYGYTF
TRBD2 | TRBJ2-7 | TRBV9 | - | TGTGCCAGCAGCGGACGACTAGCGGCCACGGGGGAGCAGTACTTC | CASSGRLAATGEQYF
TRBD1 | TRBJ2-2 | TRBV5-1 | - | TGCGCCAGCAGCTTTTACCCAGGAGGCGCGACAGGGATTTCCACCGGGGAGCTGTTTTTT | CASSFYPGGATGISTGELFF
TRBD1 | TRBJ1-1 | TRBV6-5 | - | TGTGCCAGCAGTTACGCAGGACAGGTTACCACTGAAGCTTTCTTT | CASSYAGQVTTEAFF
- | TRBJ1-2 | TRBV7-2 | many | TGTGCCAGCAGCTCAGGGGCAGAGAGCTATGGCTACACCTTC | CASSSGAESYGYTF
TRBD1 | TRBJ1-2 | TRBV6-2/TRBV6-3 | - | TGTGCCAGCAGTTTCCCGGGACAGGGCCTAGCTAACTATGGCTACACCTTC | CASSFPGQGLANYGYTF
- | TRBJ1-2 | TRBV19 | few | TGTGCCAGTAGTAACCCCTCCAGGGATAACTATGGCTACACCTTC | CASSNPSRDNYGYTF
TRBD1 | TRBJ2-6 | TRBV4-2 | - | TGTGCCAGCAGCCCCCAGGAAGGGACAGGGGTCTCTGGGGCCAACGTCCTGACTTTC | CASSPQEGTGVSGANVLTF
- | TRBJ1-1 | TRBV19 | - | TGTGCCAGTAGTATATTGCGGGGCGGCAACACTGAAGCTTTCTTT | CASSILRGGNTEAFF
TRBD2 | TRBJ2-7 | TRBV19 | - | TGTGCCAGTAGCAACCCAGGACTAGCGGGGGTTAAGAGCTCCTACGAGCAGTACTTC | CASSNPGLAGVKSSYEQYF
- | TRBJ1-5 | TRBV7-8 | few | TGTGCCAGCAGCTTAGGAGCAGGTCGTAGCAATCAGCCCCAGCATTTT | CASSLGAGRSNQPQHF
TRBD1 | TRBJ1-2 | TRBV7-2 | - | TGTGCCAGCAGCTTAGAGTCAGGGGGGAACTATGGCTACACCTTC | CASSLESGGNYGYTF
- | TRBJ2-3 | TRBV4-2 | few | TGTGCCAGCAGCCAAGATTGGGCAGCAAGCACAGATACGCAGTATTTT | CASSQDWAASTDTQYF
- | TRBJ2-7 | TRBV28 | - | TGTGCCAGCGGCCGGGGGACCTACGAGCAGTACTTC | CASGRGTYEQYF
TRBD2 | TRBJ2-1 | TRBV9 | - | TGTGCCAGCAGCGAAATAGCGGGGGTCCTATCCGGCAATGAGCAGTTCTTC | CASSEIAGVLSGNEQFF
- | TRBJ1-5 | TRBV5-1 | - | TGCGCCAGCAGCGCTGACTCTAGCAATCAGCCCCAGCATTTT | CASSADSSNQPQHF
- | TRBJ1-5 | TRBV2 | - | TGTGCCAGCAGTGCAGGGTTTCAGCCCCAGCATTTT | CASSAGFQPQHF
- | TRBJ2-2 | TRBV4-3 | - | TGCGCCAGCAGCCAGGCGTCAGGGACCGGGGAGCTGTTTTTT | CASSQASGTGELFF
TRBD2 | TRBJ2-1 | TRBV20-1 | - | TGCAGTGCTAGTCGACTAGCGGGATCCTACAATGAGCAGTTCTTC | CSASRLAGSYNEQFF
TRBD1 | TRBJ2-1 | TRBV7-8 | once | TGTGCCAGCAGCTTAGGACCCCTTTTAAAACCGGGACAGGTTGTTGTCAATGAGCAGTTCTTC | CASSLGPLLKPGQVVVNEQFF
- | TRBJ1-1 | TRBV9 | - | TGTGCCAGCAGCGTAGACCAGGGCGACACTGAAGCTTTCTTT | CASSVDQGDTEAFF
- | TRBJ1-5 | TRBV19 | - | TGTGCCAGTAGTATAGCTGGTGGGAGGACTCCGGATTTT | CASSIAGGRTPDF
- | TRBJ1-1 | TRBV19 | few | TGTGCCAGTACCCCCAGGCAGGTGGGCACTGAAGCTTTCTTT | CASTPRQVGTEAFF
- | TRBJ1-1 | TRBV20-1 | - | TGCAGGCTAACAGGGAACACTGAAGCTTTCTTT | CRLTGNTEAFF
- | TRBJ2-7 | TRBV15 | - | TGTGCCACCAGTGTCGAATACGGACAGACCTACGAGCAGTACTTC | CATSVEYGQTYEQYF
TRBD2 | TRBJ2-1 | TRBV5-1 | few | TGCGCCAGCAGCTTGGGGCTAGCGGGCTATGAGCAGTTCTTC | CASSLGLAGYEQFF
TRBD1 | TRBJ2-7 | TRBV6-6 | - | TGTGCCAGCAGTTCCCTAGGGACAGGGGGCGGTCTCGAGCAGTACTTC | CASSSLGTGGGLEQYF
- | TRBJ2-2 | TRBV21-1 | - | TGTGCCAGCAGCAAGGACTCCGGGGAGCTGTTTTTT | CASSKDSGELFF
- | TRBJ2-7 | TRBV18 | - | TGTGCCAGCTCACCCCCCCGGGCGTGGACAAATTCTTCCTACGAGCAGTACTTC | CASSPPRAWTNSSYEQYF
TRBD1 | TRBJ2-1 | TRBV7-3 | - | TGTGCCAGCAGCTCGAACCCCGCGGGACAGGACAATGAGCAGTTCTTC | CASSSNPAGQDNEQFF
TRBD1 | TRBJ2-3 | TRBV19 | - | TGTGCCAGTAGTACGCAGGGGGCAGGGCGAGGCACAGATACGCAGTATTTT | CASSTQGAGRGTDTQYF
TRBD2 | TRBJ2-3 | TRBV29-1 | - | TGCAGCGTTGAGACTGGGCCCGGCGGGAGAGATACGCAGTATTTT | CSVETGPGGRDTQYF
TRBD1 | TRBJ1-5 | TRBV2 | - | TGTGCCAGCGGGGGGACAGGGAATCAGCCCCAGCATTTT | CASGGTGNQPQHF
TRBD2 | TRBJ2-3 | TRBV4-2 | - | TGTGCCAGCAGCCAAGATGGGGGGGGCCTAGCGGGAGGGCCGAATACGCAGTATTTT | CASSQDGGGLAGGPNTQYF
- | TRBJ1-5 | TRBV10-3 | - | TGTGCCATCAGTGAGGAGGGGGGCAATCAGCCCCAGCATTTT | CAISEEGGNQPQHF
TRBD1 | TRBJ2-1 | TRBV7-3 | few | TGTGCCAGCAGCGACCCGACAGGGACGCCTAATGAGCAGTTCTTC | CASSDPTGTPNEQFF
TRBD1 | TRBJ1-4 | TRBV28 | - | TGTGCCAGCAGTAAACAGGGGACTAATGAAAAACTGTTTTTT | CASSKQGTNEKLFF
- | TRBJ1-5 | TRBV28 | - | TGTGCCAGCAGTCCACCTCTGAGACAGGCAACCCAGCATTTT | CASSPPLRQATQHF
- | TRBJ1-4 | TRBV3-1/TRBV3-2 | - | TGTGCCAGCAGCGTCGACAGCTCTAATGAAAAACTGTTTTTT | CASSVDSSNEKLFF
- | TRBJ1-3 | TRBV6-1 | - | TGTGCCAGCAGTGAAAGTTGGTTACAGCCCTCTGGAAACACCATATATTTT | CASSESWLQPSGNTIYF
- | TRBJ1-1 | TRBV3-1/TRBV3-2 | - | TGTGCCAGCAGCCAGACGAAGAGCGCTGAAGCTTTCTTT | CASSQTKSAEAFF
TRBD2 | TRBJ2-3 | TRBV9 | once | TGTGCCAGCAGCGTGGGGGGACTAGCGGGATCAGATACGCAGTATTTT | CASSVGGLAGSDTQYF
TRBD1 | TRBJ2-7 | TRBV18 | - | TGTGCCAGCTCACTCCAGACAGGGTACGAGCAGTACTTC | CASSLQTGYEQYF
TRBD1 | TRBJ1-5 | TRBV30 | - | TGTGCCTGGAATGGACAGGGGGGTCAGCCCCAGCATTTT | CAWNGQGGQPQHF
- | TRBJ2-3 | TRBV10-2 | - | TGCGCCAGCAGTGAGTCGAGAGTGCCAGGCGCGACGCAGTATTTT | CASSESRVPGATQYF
TRBD1 | TRBJ1-4 | TRBV7-9 | - | TGTGCCAGCAGCTTAGGACAGGGTGCAACTAATGAAAAACTGTTTTTT | CASSLGQGATNEKLFF
- | TRBJ1-2 | TRBV4-2 | - | TGTGCCAGCAGCCAAGGAGTCGGGGATGGCTACACCTTC | CASSQGVGDGYTF
TRBD1 | TRBJ2-7 | TRBV4-1 | - | TGCGCCAGCAGCCAGCAGACAGGGGTGTCCTACGAGCAGTACTTC | CASSQQTGVSYEQYF